This section outlines one T cell receptor (beta chain) sequence together with its context. Its antigen is unidentified. The germline CDR1 and CDR2 sequences are SGDLS and YYNGEE. This CDR3 comprises 14 residues. V was pared by 4 bases and J by 7 bases, with 11 bases of the junction left unmatched. These data belong to a study of metastatic and nonmetastatic thyroid tumors. Looking at the study overall: Comparison of repertoires was carried out across blood and tumor or nodule tissue from malignant and benign thyroid patients.

Per the study methods: What underpinned the distant-metastasis classifier for papillary thyroid cancer was the set of CDR3 differences across clinicopathological groups. TCRdb re-clonotyped the PCR reads through MiXCR. The V and J calls were determined by TCRdb, not by the authors. The table lists 16,000 or so clones, about 26% of them singletons. Thyroid surgery was preceded by no treatment in any patient. Notes on the study in general: Relative to benign nodules, malignant thyroid tumors were reportedly characterized by significantly elevated TCR beta diversity in blood and tumor.

The receptor comes from a female donor with papillary thyroid cancer or a benign thyroid nodule (not recorded which). Some clones in this sample may be carry-over from other donors' samples. The sequenced sample was adjacent normal tissue. The chain has TRBV9 and TRBJ2-7; 7 bases map to TRBD2. CDR3 in DNA: TGTGCCAGCAGCCCTAGACCGGGAGGCTATGAGCAGTACTTC. Residues: CASSPRPGGYEQYF.